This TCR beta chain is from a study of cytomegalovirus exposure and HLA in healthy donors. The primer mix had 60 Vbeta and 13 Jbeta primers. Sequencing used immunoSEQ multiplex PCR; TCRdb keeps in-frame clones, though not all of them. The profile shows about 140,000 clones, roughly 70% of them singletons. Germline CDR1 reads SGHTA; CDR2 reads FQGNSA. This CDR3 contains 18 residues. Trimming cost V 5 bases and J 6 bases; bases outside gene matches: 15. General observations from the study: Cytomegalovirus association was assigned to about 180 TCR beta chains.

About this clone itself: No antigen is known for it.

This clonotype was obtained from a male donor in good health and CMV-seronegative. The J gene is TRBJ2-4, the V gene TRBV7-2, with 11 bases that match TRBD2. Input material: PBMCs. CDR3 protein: CASSPRLGLAAVTNIQYF. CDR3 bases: TGTGCCAGCAGCCCCCGCCTGGGACTAGCGGCCGTAACAAACATTCAGTACTTC.